What follows are 10 T cell receptor beta chains derived from one specimen sequenced in a study of Ad26.COV2.S vaccination and SARS-CoV-2 variants (dated by TCRdb to about 2021). Libraries were constructed by the immunoSEQ multiplex PCR assay. Sourced from immuneACCESS, this table was stored by TCRdb with only in-frame sequences that have V and J called. A share of the clones is absent; for the studies checked, an unresolved V gene accounts for under half, and the remainder has no known explanation. For this sample the table gives about 400,000 clones, of which less than 90% were detected only once. The top ten clonotypes cover around 3.4% of the sample. Per the publication, the treatment or condition label means: approximately 18 received Ad26.COV2.S at low or high dose, single or two shots; 5 received placebo; per-sample allocation not given. Repertoires of vaccine and placebo recipients were sequenced from samples taken on day 63 after the first injection.

This specimen consisted of peripheral blood, obtained in a trial of Ad26.COV2.S vaccine versus placebo. These receptors were taken from a person aged 18-60 years who received the Ad26.COV2.S COVID-19 vaccine or a placebo.

V is TRBV19 and J is TRBJ2-7, with 7 bases lining up with TRBD1. V lost 5 bases to trimming and J lost 3 bases; unmatched junction nucleotides: 7. This CDR3 is built from 14 residues. Germline loops: CDR1 LNHDA, CDR2 SQIVND (reference sequence). The CDR3 nucleotides are TGTGCCAGTAGTTTACAGGGGTCAAGCTACGAGCAGTACTTC. Its translation: CASSLQGSSYEQYF.

This chain's CDR3 is CASSVEPLWNTEAFF. The CDR3 DNA sequence: TGTGCCAGCAGCGTAGAACCACTATGGAACACTGAAGCTTTCTTT. V usage is TRBV9 and J usage is TRBJ1-1; D is unresolved. CDR1 is SGDLS, CDR2 YYNGEE, per germline. This CDR3 is built from 15 residues. The ends were cut back, 0 bases at V and 1 base at J, with 10 bases in the middle.

V is TRBV19 and J is TRBJ1-3; 9 nucleotides match TRBD1. This CDR3 is built from 18 residues. Unmatched junction bases numbered 14, after V lost 5 bases and J lost 3 bases. CDR1 LNHDA and CDR2 SQIVND come from the germline V gene (reference sequence). CDR3 bases: TGTGCCAGTAGTTCAACCGGGGACAGGGTAATTGATGGAAACACCATATATTTT. Translating gives CASSSTGDRVIDGNTIYF. Together with reference TRBV19 and TRBJ1-3, the CDR3 gives the full variable domain: DGGITQSPKYLFRKEGQNVTLSCEQNLNHDAMYWYRQDPGQGLRLIYYSQIVNDFQKGDIAEGYSVSREKKESFPLTVTSAQKNPTAFYLCASSSTGDRVIDGNTIYFGEGSWLTVV.

The chain employs TRBV9 and TRBJ1-6; D gene unclear. CDR3 length equals 16 residues. Deletions cut 3 bases from V and 9 bases from J, with 19 bases between. Germline V gene data show CDR1 as SGDLS and CDR2 as YYNGEE. The CDR3 DNA reads as TGTGCCAGCAGCGCGAGTCCATGGTCGTTGGGTTCACCCCTCCACTTT. Its protein product is CASSASPWSLGSPLHF.

The chain is built from TRBV7-9 and TRBJ2-2; D gene unclear. Germline CDR1 SEHNR, CDR2 FQNEAQ (reference sequence). The CDR3 is made up of 15 amino acids. V lost 1 base and J lost 0, with 6 bases in between. CDR3 loop: CASSLDPTNTGELFF. CDR3 coding DNA: TGTGCCAGCAGCTTAGACCCTACGAACACCGGGGAGCTGTTTTTT.

The chain recombines TRBV12-5 with TRBJ1-5; D is perhaps TRBD1 (6 bases). The CDR3 totals 14 residues. CDR1 and CDR2 from the germline V gene are LGHNT and FRNRAP. The V end was cut by 5 bases, the J end by 1 base, with 9 bases between. This CDR3 reads CASGHRVSNQPQHF. The CDR3 nucleotides are TGTGCTAGTGGTCACAGGGTGAGCAATCAGCCCCAGCATTTT.

The genes are TRBV11-2 and TRBJ2-7; 7 bases align to TRBD1. Germline V gene data show CDR1 as SGHAT and CDR2 as FQNNGV. The CDR3 has 14 residues. With 1 base clipped from V and 3 bases from J, the junction kept 3 bases outside the gene matches. CDR3 in DNA: TGTGCCAGCAGCTTAGCTCCAGGGGGCTACGAGCAGTACTTC. Translation gives CASSLAPGGYEQYF.

The chain employs TRBV30 and TRBJ1-3; D gene uncertain. Trimming removed 4 bases at V and 0 bases at J, with 10 bases between. CDR3 length equals 14 residues. Germline CDR1 GTSNPN, CDR2 SVGIG (reference sequence). This chain's CDR3 is CAWITASSGNTIYF. The CDR3 DNA follows: TGTGCCTGGATAACCGCGAGCTCTGGAAACACCATATATTTT.

This chain connects TRBV5-4 to TRBJ2-1; D remains unclear. The ends were cut back, 4 bases at V and 5 bases at J, with 13 bases in the middle. Germline V lookup: CDR1 SGHNT, CDR2 YYREEE (reference sequence). The CDR3 loop spans 14 amino acids. CDR3 protein: CASSQPENDNEQFF. The CDR3, as DNA: TGTGCCAGCAGCCAGCCTGAAAATGACAATGAGCAGTTCTTC.

This clone showed up just once. The chain links TRBV5-1 to TRBJ2-2, with 11 bases lining up with TRBD1. This CDR3 contains 15 residues. V shed 3 bases and J 3 bases; nucleotides not matched to a gene: 1. Per germline, CDR1 SGHRS and CDR2 YFSETQ. The CDR3 region is CASSSGQGDTGELFF. In DNA, the CDR3 is TGCGCCAGCAGCTCGGGACAGGGGGACACCGGGGAGCTGTTTTTT.